The 30 T cell receptor beta chains in this list originate from one sample, sequenced in a study of cytomegalovirus exposure and HLA in healthy donors (dated by TCRdb to 2016 to 2017). The protocol used for the library was the immunoSEQ multiplex PCR assay. The multiplex PCR relied on a mix of 60 forward primers for TCR Vbeta segments and 13 reverse primers for TCR Jbeta segments. In its TCRdb copy, this immuneACCESS table keeps in-frame sequences only and misses some clones. Where compared with another copy, unresolved V genes explain less than half of these, and the others have no known cause. The sample table holds 130,000 or so clones, of which almost 85% were seen once. The ten largest make up under 2% of the sample. Sequenced input: PBMCs. Receptors originate from a woman aged 40 to 50 in good health and CMV-seronegative.

The J gene is TRBJ2-7, the V gene TRBV9; D perhaps matches TRBD2 (5 bases). CDR3 length: 14 residues. The V and J ends lost 0 bases and 3 bases respectively, with 10 bases between them. Germline CDR1 SGDLS, CDR2 YYNGEE. The CDR3 spells CASSVDVRDYEQYF. CDR3 sequence (DNA): TGTGCCAGCAGCGTAGACGTCCGGGACTACGAGCAGTACTTC.

V gene TRBV11-2 combines with J gene TRBJ1-4; a weak D match, TRBD1 (6 bases). Trimming pared 1 base from V and 5 bases from J, leaving 14 bases between. This CDR3 is 16 amino acids long. Per germline, CDR1 SGHAT and CDR2 FQNNGV. Written as DNA, the CDR3 is TGTGCCAGCAGCTTAGGGGGGCTACATGGGAATGAAAAACTGTTTTTT. Residues: CASSLGGLHGNEKLFF. The entire variable domain, with the rest obtained from reference TRBV11-2 and TRBJ1-4, is as follows: EAGVAQSPRYKIIEKRQSVAFWCNPISGHATLYWYQQILGQGPKLLIQFQNNGVVDDSQLPKDRFSAERLKGVDSTLKIQPAKLEDSAVYLCASSLGGLHGNEKLFFGSGTQLSVL.

There are a few counts of this clone. V gene TRBV4-3 combines with J gene TRBJ2-1, with 14 bases aligning to TRBD2. V lost 4 bases, J lost 2 bases, and 7 bases stayed unmatched. Looked up from germline, CDR1 is LGHNA and CDR2 is YSLEER. The CDR3 spans 18 residues. The chain's CDR3 is CASSPSGLAGGTYNEQFF. CDR3 in DNA: TGCGCCAGCAGCCCTTCTGGACTAGCGGGAGGCACCTACAATGAGCAGTTCTTC.

The chain uses TRBV6-6 and TRBJ2-7, with 10 bases that match TRBD1. The trim removed 5 bases at V and 3 bases at J, leaving 4 bases unmatched. The CDR3 is made up of 14 amino acids. From germline, CDR1 is MNHNY and CDR2 SVGAGI (reference sequence). The DNA for the CDR3 is TGTGCCAGCAGTGCGGGACAGGGGAGCTACGAGCAGTACTTC. As protein: CASSAGQGSYEQYF.

This clone was detected a few times. The chain combines TRBV25-1 with TRBJ2-2; maybe TRBD1 (6 bases). The CDR3 has 14 residues. V was clipped by 3 bases and J by 8 bases, with 13 bases between them. Germline-derived CDR1 and CDR2 are MGHDK and SYGVNS. CDR3 coding DNA: TGTGCCAGCAGTGATTACAGGGTATCAGGGGAGCTGTTTTTT. Protein sequence: CASSDYRVSGELFF.

The J gene is TRBJ1-3, the V gene TRBV7-9, with 11 bases identical to TRBD1. After removal of 6 bases from V and 4 bases from J, the junction contained 5 bases not matched to a gene. This CDR3 has 15 amino acids. Germline CDR1 reads SEHNR; CDR2 reads FQNEAQ (reference sequence). The CDR3 spells CASSLGQGAGNTIYF. The CDR3 bases are TGTGCCAGCAGTCTAGGACAGGGGGCCGGAAACACCATATATTTT. Variable domain in full (rest from reference TRBV7-9 and TRBJ1-3): DTGVSQNPRHKITKRGQNVTFRCDPISEHNRLYWYRQTLGQGPEFLTYFQNEAQLEKSRLLSDRFSAERPKGSFSTLEIQRTEQGDSAMYLCASSLGQGAGNTIYFGEGSWLTVV.

This rearrangement joins TRBV13 to TRBJ2-1; 11 bases map to TRBD2. The CDR3 length is 17 residues. V was pared by 3 bases and J by 0 bases, with 4 bases of the junction left unmatched. CDR1 and CDR2 from the germline V gene are PRHDT and FYEKMQ (reference sequence). This CDR3 reads CASSFRTSGHSYNEQFF. The CDR3 DNA reads TGTGCCAGCAGCTTTCGGACTAGCGGGCACTCCTACAATGAGCAGTTCTTC.

The genes are TRBV27 and TRBJ2-5; D perhaps matches TRBD2 (5 bases). Germline V gene sequence: CDR1 MNHEY, CDR2 SMNVEV (reference sequence). The V end lost 5 bases, the J end lost 1 base, and 11 bases lay between the germline ends. The CDR3 covers 14 residues. The CDR3 nucleotides read TGTGCCAGCAGTGATCGGGGAGTCCAAGAGACCCAGTACTTC. This sequence encodes CASSDRGVQETQYF.

This chain connects TRBV28 to TRBJ2-1, with 8 bases matching TRBD2. This CDR3 spans 13 amino acids. The ends lost 7 bases at V and 9 bases at J; junction bases unmatched: 8. Germline V gene sequence: CDR1 MDHEN, CDR2 SYDVKM. The CDR3 region is CASKGTLAGEQFF. As DNA, the CDR3 is TGTGCCAGCAAAGGAACCCTAGCGGGTGAGCAGTTCTTC.

This chain connects TRBV28 to TRBJ1-2, with a weak D call TRBD1 (5 bases). V lost 6 bases, J lost 7 bases, and 18 bases lay in between. Germline V lookup: CDR1 MDHEN, CDR2 SYDVKM. This CDR3 is built from 14 residues. The CDR3 is CASSLRVISFGYTF. CDR3 DNA: TGTGCCAGCAGCCTCAGGGTCATCTCGTTTGGCTACACCTTC.

This chain connects TRBV9 to TRBJ1-5; TRBD1 might be the D (6 bases). In germline, CDR1 is SGDLS, CDR2 YYNGEE. V lost 1 base and J 1 base, leaving 27 bases between the germline ends. The CDR3 has 21 amino acids. The CDR3 spells CASSVPLGGGSRYGSNQPQHF. The CDR3 DNA reads as TGTGCCAGCAGCGTACCCCTAGGGGGGGGCTCGAGGTATGGAAGCAATCAGCCCCAGCATTTT.

The V call is TRBV4-2, the J call TRBJ2-7, with 9 nucleotides matching TRBD2. CDR3 length equals 13 residues. V dropped 9 bases and J dropped 3; count of bases not matched to a gene: 6. Germline V CDR1 and CDR2: LGHNA, YNFKEQ. The CDR3 region is CASSSGNVYEQYF. As DNA, the CDR3 is TGTGCCAGTTCTAGCGGGAACGTCTACGAGCAGTACTTC.

The chain uses TRBV5-1 and TRBJ1-4; TRBD1 matches at 8 bases. The V and J ends lost 4 bases and 7 bases, in that order; junction bases with no gene match: 9. The CDR3 contains 15 residues. Germline-derived CDR1 and CDR2 are SGHRS and YFSETQ. The CDR3 sequence is CASSGGQGRGEKLFF. The CDR3, as DNA: TGCGCCAGCAGCGGCGGACAGGGTAGAGGTGAAAAACTGTTTTTT.

The rearrangement joins TRBV28 to TRBJ2-3; 10 nucleotides agree with TRBD2. Germline CDR1 reads MDHEN; CDR2 reads SYDVKM. V shed 5 bases and J 2 bases; nucleotides not matched to a gene: 4. This CDR3 region has 15 residues. The CDR3 sequence is CASSTTSGFTDTQYF. As DNA, the CDR3 is TGTGCCAGCAGTACGACTAGCGGGTTCACAGATACGCAGTATTTT.

The chain uses TRBV2 and TRBJ1-6; 11 bases are shared with TRBD1. V shed 7 bases and J 10 bases; nucleotides not matched to a gene: 3. Germline CDR1 is SNHLY and CDR2 is FYNNEI. This CDR3 comprises 13 residues. CDR3 region: CASTRTGGSPLHF. CDR3 nucleotides: TGTGCCAGCACCAGGACAGGGGGCTCACCCCTCCACTTT.

The chain is built from TRBV7-9 and TRBJ2-7; 9 nucleotides agree with TRBD1. Germline V gives CDR1 SEHNR, CDR2 FQNEAQ (reference sequence). J lost 3 bases, V lost 5 bases, and 11 bases had no gene match. The CDR3 has 16 residues. CDR3 amino acids: CASSVGQGIYVYEQYF. The CDR3 DNA sequence: TGTGCCAGCAGCGTGGGACAGGGCATTTATGTCTACGAGCAGTACTTC.

The chain couples TRBV6-6 to TRBJ1-5; maybe TRBD1 (6 bases). CDR3 length: 15 residues. Germline CDR1 MNHNY, CDR2 SVGAGI (reference sequence). V dropped 6 bases and J dropped 4 bases, with 16 bases sitting between them. In nucleotides, the CDR3 is TGTGCCAGCAGCCTACAGGGATCCGGAAATCAGCCCCAGCATTTT. It specifies CASSLQGSGNQPQHF.

This clone was counted a single time. V usage is TRBV9 and J usage is TRBJ2-7, with 8 bases identical to TRBD1. The germline V gene has CDR1 SGDLS and CDR2 YYNGEE. V dropped 3 bases and J dropped 9; count of bases not matched to a gene: 8. The CDR3 consists of 13 residues. The CDR3: CASSAGYGTGQYF. CDR3 in DNA: TGTGCCAGCAGCGCGGGGTACGGGACAGGGCAGTACTTC.

V usage is TRBV29-1 and J usage is TRBJ2-2, with D hard to call. Germline V gene sequence: CDR1 SQVTM, CDR2 ANQGSEA. V was trimmed by 0 bases and J by 13 bases, leaving 9 bases between them. This CDR3 contains 11 residues. The CDR3 DNA sequence: TGCAGCGTTGAAGAACGGAGACGGCTGTTTTTT. It yields the protein CSVEERRRLFF.

The chain is built from TRBV30 and TRBJ1-5; perhaps TRBD1 as D (6 bases). Germline V gives CDR1 GTSNPN, CDR2 SVGIG (reference sequence). Trimming pared 5 bases from V and 9 bases from J, leaving 11 bases between. This CDR3 is 11 amino acids long. This chain's CDR3 is CAWSRGGPQHF. CDR3 nucleotide sequence: TGTGCCTGGTCCCGAGGGGGGCCCCAGCATTTT.

This clone was observed a handful of times. The V gene is TRBV27, the J gene TRBJ2-3, with TRBD1 matching 7 bases. The CDR3 totals 15 residues. V lost 4 bases to trimming and J lost 3 bases; unmatched junction nucleotides: 7. Looked up from germline, CDR1 is MNHEY and CDR2 is SMNVEV (reference sequence). The CDR3, as DNA: TGTGCCAGCAGTTATCTTCAGGGGGTAACAGATACGCAGTATTTT. It specifies CASSYLQGVTDTQYF.

The chain's CDR3 is CASSLDVGDEKLFF. The CDR3 coding sequence is TGCGCCAGCAGCTTGGATGTAGGAGACGAAAAACTGTTTTTT. The rearrangement uses TRBV5-1 and TRBJ1-4; D remains unclear. CDR3 length equals 14 residues. Trimming pared 0 bases from V and 8 bases from J, leaving 11 bases between. Germline values: CDR1 SGHRS, CDR2 YFSETQ.

This clone was recorded a few times. One junction end does not reproduce the germline sequence, and a read error may be involved. The chain links TRBV11-2 to TRBJ2-2; 10 bases fit TRBD2. CDR1 SGHAT and CDR2 FQNNGV come from the germline V gene. The CDR3 covers 15 residues. CDR3 loop: CASSPTSGVAGELFF. For the CDR3, the DNA is TGCGCCAGCAGCCCAACTAGCGGGGTCGCCGGGGAGCTGTTTTTT.

This chain connects TRBV28 to TRBJ1-4, with TRBD1 matching over 7 bases. V lost 4 bases, J lost 8 bases, and 10 bases stayed unmatched. CDR3 size: 15 residues. The germline V gene encodes CDR1 MDHEN and CDR2 SYDVKM. CDR3 nucleotide sequence: TGTGCCAGCAGTTCGACAGACAGGGAGTACGAAAAACTGTTTTTT. Its protein is CASSSTDREYEKLFF.

CDR3 DNA sequence: TGTGCCAGCAGCTTAGTGGGCACAGGACTAGCGGGAGGGTTTAATGAGCAGTTCTTC. Residues: CASSLVGTGLAGGFNEQFF. J is TRBJ2-1 and V is TRBV7-2, with 15 nucleotides matching TRBD2. Germline V lookup: CDR1 SGHTA, CDR2 FQGNSA. This CDR3 has 19 residues. V lost 1 base and J lost 7; bases outside the gene matches: 11.

The CDR3 DNA reads TGTGCCAGCAGTGGTATTTTCTCTGGGGCCAACGTCCTGACTTTC. This encodes CASSGIFSGANVLTF. V usage is TRBV2 and J usage is TRBJ2-6; no firm D call. The V end lost 4 bases, the J end lost 0 bases, and 7 bases lay between the germline ends. The CDR3 spans 15 residues. The germline gives CDR1 SNHLY, CDR2 FYNNEI.

The chain uses TRBV9 and TRBJ2-5, with D possibly being TRBD2 (6 bases). The J call may not be correct, given that the DNA end is closer to TRBJ2-7. Germline CDR1 and CDR2: SGDLS and YYNGEE. The CDR3 totals 14 residues. Here the CDR3 DNA reads TGTGCCAGCAGCGTAGGAGCGGGCGCCTACGAGCAGTACTTC. This translates into CASSVGAGAYEQYF.

Here the CDR3 DNA reads TGTGCCAGCAGTGAAATGGCGGGGGGGTGGGATACGCAGTATTTT. Its translation: CASSEMAGGWDTQYF. This chain uses TRBV6-1 with TRBJ2-3, with 9 bases that match TRBD2. V trimming: 2 bases; J trimming: 6 bases; junction bases outside the gene matches: 6. This CDR3 contains 15 residues. The germline V gene encodes CDR1 MNHNS and CDR2 SASEGT.

The rearrangement joins TRBV11-2 to TRBJ2-7, with 10 bases fitting TRBD2. V lost 3 bases, J lost 8 bases, and 19 bases stayed unmatched. The CDR3 has 18 residues. The germline V gene has CDR1 SGHAT and CDR2 FQNNGV. The chain's CDR3 is CASSLGSLAGAPQGKQYF. The CDR3 nucleotides are TGTGCCAGCAGCTTGGGATCTCTAGCGGGAGCCCCCCAGGGTAAGCAGTACTTC. Full variable domain (missing parts from reference TRBV11-2 and TRBJ2-7): EAGVAQSPRYKIIEKRQSVAFWCNPISGHATLYWYQQILGQGPKLLIQFQNNGVVDDSQLPKDRFSAERLKGVDSTLKIQPAKLEDSAVYLCASSLGSLAGAPQGKQYFGPGTRLTVT.

This chain uses TRBV23-1 with TRBJ2-4, with D tentatively TRBD1 (6 bases). TRBV23-1 is reported as an ORF; its role is uncertain. With 1 base removed from V and 3 bases from J, the gap between germline ends came to 13 bases. This CDR3 region has 16 residues. CDR3 loop: CASSQLRTDLKNIQYF. Written as DNA, the CDR3 is TGCGCCAGCAGTCAATTACGGACAGACCTCAAAAACATTCAGTACTTC.